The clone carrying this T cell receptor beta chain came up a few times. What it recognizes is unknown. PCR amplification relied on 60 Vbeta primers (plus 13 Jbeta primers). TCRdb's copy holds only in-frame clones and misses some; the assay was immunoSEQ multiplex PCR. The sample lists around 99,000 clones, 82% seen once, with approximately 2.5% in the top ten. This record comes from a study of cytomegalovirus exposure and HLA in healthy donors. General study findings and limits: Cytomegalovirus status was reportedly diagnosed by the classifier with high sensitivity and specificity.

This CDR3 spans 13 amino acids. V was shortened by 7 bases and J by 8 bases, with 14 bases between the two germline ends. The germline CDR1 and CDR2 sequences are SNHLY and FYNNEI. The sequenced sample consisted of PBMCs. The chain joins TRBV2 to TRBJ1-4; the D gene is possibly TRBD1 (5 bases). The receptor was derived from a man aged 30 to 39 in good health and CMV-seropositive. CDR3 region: CASTRGGVEKLFF. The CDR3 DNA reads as TGTGCCAGCACAAGGGGCGGGGTAGAAAAACTGTTTTTT.